The clone carrying this T cell receptor beta chain was picked up a small number of times. The antigen remains undetermined. The entry originates in a study of cytomegalovirus exposure and HLA in healthy donors. Study-level results: The authors later found HLA-associated TCR beta chains more clonally expanded than equally common others. The authors later linked a missense DCLRE1C variant to TCR beta V- and J-gene trimming. The classifier, whose performance was assessed in both the original and validation cohorts, reportedly diagnosed cytomegalovirus status with high specificity and sensitivity. Accurate prediction of most subjects' HLA-A and HLA-B alleles from TCR beta sequences was reported.

Amplification used 60 Vbeta primers and 13 Jbeta primers. Clones were read by immunoSEQ multiplex PCR, and TCRdb kept only the in-frame ones, dropping some. The table lists approximately 210,000 clones, approximately 79% of them singletons, with roughly 1.5% in the top ten. The TCR comes from a girl aged 5 to 17 in good health and CMV-seropositive. Material for sequencing was PBMCs.

CDR3 loop: CAISGDRVAYNEQFF. The DNA of the CDR3 is TGTGCCATCAGTGGGGACAGGGTGGCCTACAATGAGCAGTTCTTC. V usage is TRBV10-3 and J usage is TRBJ2-1; 9 bases are shared with TRBD1. The CDR3 is 15 residues long. V shed 4 bases, J shed 2 bases, and the junction held 3 bases outside the gene matches. Looked up from germline, CDR1 is ENHRY and CDR2 is SYGVKD.